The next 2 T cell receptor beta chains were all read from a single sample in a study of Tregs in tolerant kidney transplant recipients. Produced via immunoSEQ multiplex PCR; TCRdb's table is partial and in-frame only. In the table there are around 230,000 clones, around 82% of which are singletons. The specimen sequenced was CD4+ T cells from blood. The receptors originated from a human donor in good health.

CDR3 in DNA: TGCAGCGTTGTAGGGACAGGGAACTATGGCTACACCTTC. This sequence encodes CSVVGTGNYGYTF. The genes are TRBV29-1 and TRBJ1-2, with 9 bases identical to TRBD1. Germline CDR1 reads SQVTM; CDR2 reads ANQGSEA. The CDR3 totals 13 residues. J was trimmed by 2 bases and V by 4 bases; bases with no gene match: 2.

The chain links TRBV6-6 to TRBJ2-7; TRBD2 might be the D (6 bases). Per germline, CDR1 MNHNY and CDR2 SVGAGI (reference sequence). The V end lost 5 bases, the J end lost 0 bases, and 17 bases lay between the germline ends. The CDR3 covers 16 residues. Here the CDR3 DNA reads TGTGCCAGCAGTCCGAGTGGGCGGGGAAACTCCTACGAGCAGTACTTC. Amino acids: CASSPSGRGNSYEQYF.